A selection of T cell receptor beta chains follows, all from one sample in a study of blood T cell repertoires in COVID-19. Data came from immunoSEQ multiplex PCR; TCRdb stores just in-frame clones and leaves some out. This sample has fewer than 120,000 clones, with almost 80% found just once. The sample consisted of peripheral blood. Receptor source: a woman older than 75 with active or convalescent COVID-19. Each CDR3 is given with its conserved first and last residue. The size field is filled for only some rows; it gives once, few, many or a size class.

clone_size,j_call,v_call,cdr3_aa
-,TRBJ2-2,TRBV7-9,CASSSPVTFPGTGELFF
-,TRBJ1-2,TRBV5-5,CASSPSGEGHSGYTF
-,TRBJ2-7,TRBV28,CASSFAQGVYLEQYF
-,TRBJ2-7,TRBV11-2,CASSSSGSTYEQYF
few,TRBJ1-5,TRBV7-2,CASSFEGARNQPQHF
-,TRBJ2-7,TRBV7-8,CASSFILAGVHEQYF
-,TRBJ2-3,TRBV4-2,CASSQESSGQSKQYF
-,TRBJ2-5,TRBV18,CASSPPGTSGSETQYF
once,TRBJ2-2,TRBV4-3,CASSPTRNGELFF
few,TRBJ2-7,TRBV2,CASSELSGSYEQYF
once,TRBJ1-2,TRBV5-6,CASRSSARLEYGYTF
-,TRBJ2-1,TRBV27,CASSLAPSGAYNEQFF